This TCR beta chain is drawn from a study of OX40 agonist ivuxolimab in advanced cancers. The CDR3 is made up of 18 amino acids. Unmatched junction bases numbered 7, after V lost 0 bases and J lost 0 bases. Germline CDR1 reads SGHRS; CDR2 reads YFSETQ. Study results and caveats: The study observed clonal expansion of CD4+ and CD8+ blood T cells by week 6 at 0.1 to 3.0 mg/kg.

The protocol was immunoSEQ multiplex PCR, while the TCRdb copy is restricted to in-frame clones and leaves out a portion. The data hold some 60,000 clones, with more than 80% observed a single time. This clone was found a few times. Its target is unknown. The sequence was obtained from an adult with an advanced solid tumor such as melanoma, head and neck, liver or kidney cancer. The rearrangement uses TRBV5-1 and TRBJ2-7; TRBD1 matches at 12 bases. The material was CD4+ or CD8+ T cells sorted from blood, obtained in a trial of the OX40 agonist ivuxolimab. For the CDR3, the DNA is TGCGCCAGCAGCTTGGATGGGGGGACAGGGGGCGTCTCCTACGAGCAGTACTTC. It yields the protein CASSLDGGTGGVSYEQYF.